This T cell receptor (beta chain) appears in the sequencing data of a study of graft-versus-host responses after intestinal transplantation. At the level of the study: Transplants given to recipients were multivisceral, liver-intestinal, or isolated intestinal. All recipients were given anti-thymocyte globulin induction, and tacrolimus and steroids were then administered for approximately 3 years.

Findings of the study overall: Early HvG declines after transplant were associated with peak circulating GvH clone levels. Patients who carried graft-donor T cell macrochimerism also had high graft-versus-host to host-versus-graft clonal ratios in their allografts.

TCRdb's copy holds only in-frame clones and misses some; the assay was immunoSEQ multiplex PCR. Of 90,000 to 95,000 clones in the sample, 91% were seen once. Concerning this clone itself: What it binds is unknown.

V was clipped by 1 base and J by 6 bases, with 16 bases between them. Looked up from germline, CDR1 is MGHRA and CDR2 is YSYEKL. The CDR3 loop spans 16 amino acids. Sequenced material: unstimulated CD8+ T cells sorted from spleen or lymph node cells, taken before intestinal transplant. The rearrangement links TRBV4-1 to TRBJ2-1; TRBD1 is a possible D gene (6 bases). The source is a human donor who received an intestinal transplant. The CDR3 nucleotides read TGCGCCAGCAGCCAAGCGAAGACAGGTTCCCCCAATGAGCAGTTCTTC. Translation gives CASSQAKTGSPNEQFF.